This is a list of T cell receptor beta chains from one sample in a study of T cells in pancreatic ductal adenocarcinoma. Profiled with immunoSEQ multiplex PCR; TCRdb holds only in-frame clones, not every one. This table has roughly 20,000 clones, 88% appearing once. Input material: PBMCs. The receptors stem from a human donor with pancreatic ductal adenocarcinoma. Both conserved end residues are part of each CDR3. Fields, in order: D gene, J gene, clone size, V gene, CDR3 DNA, CDR3 protein. A D gene is named only where the DNA matches it firmly. The size field is filled for only some rows; it gives once, few, many or a size class.

d_gene: NA; j_gene: TRBJ1-3; abundance: NA; v_gene: TRBV18; CDR3nt: TGTGCCAGCTCACCGCTACAGGCTAACTCTGGAAACACCATATATTTT; CDR3aa: CASSPLQANSGNTIYF
d_gene: TRBD1; j_gene: TRBJ1-1; abundance: NA; v_gene: TRBV11-3; CDR3nt: TGTGCCAGCAGCTTACTGACAGGGTCCAACACTGAAGCTTTCTTT; CDR3aa: CASSLLTGSNTEAFF
d_gene: NA; j_gene: TRBJ2-1; abundance: NA; v_gene: TRBV5-8; CDR3nt: TGTGCCAGCAGCGAAGATAGGAGCTCCTACAATGAGCAGTTCTTC; CDR3aa: CASSEDRSSYNEQFF
d_gene: NA; j_gene: TRBJ1-1; abundance: NA; v_gene: TRBV2; CDR3nt: TGTGCCAGCACTTTTAGTGGCACTGAAGCTTTCTTT; CDR3aa: CASTFSGTEAFF
d_gene: TRBD1; j_gene: TRBJ1-5; abundance: once; v_gene: TRBV6-5; CDR3nt: TGTGCCAGCATCGGGACAGGGAGAAATCAGCCCCAGCATTTT; CDR3aa: CASIGTGRNQPQHF
d_gene: TRBD1; j_gene: TRBJ1-1; abundance: NA; v_gene: TRBV19; CDR3nt: TGTGCCAGTAGACCTTCGACAGGGTGGACTGAAGCTTTCTTT; CDR3aa: CASRPSTGWTEAFF
d_gene: TRBD1; j_gene: TRBJ1-1; abundance: NA; v_gene: TRBV29-1; CDR3nt: TGCAGCGTTGAAGTTAGGGGGCGAACGGCCGAAGCTTTCTTT; CDR3aa: CSVEVRGRTAEAFF
d_gene: NA; j_gene: TRBJ1-2; abundance: NA; v_gene: TRBV10-3; CDR3nt: TGTGCCATCAGTGAGTCGGAGGGAGTTGGGGGCTACACCTTC; CDR3aa: CAISESEGVGGYTF
d_gene: NA; j_gene: TRBJ1-3; abundance: NA; v_gene: TRBV18; CDR3nt: TGTGCCAGCTCACCACGGGTCGACAGACTAAACACCATATATTTT; CDR3aa: CASSPRVDRLNTIYF
d_gene: TRBD1; j_gene: TRBJ1-5; abundance: NA; v_gene: TRBV18; CDR3nt: TGTGCCAGCTCACTTCTGGACAGGGGCGGTCAGCCCCAGCATTTT; CDR3aa: CASSLLDRGGQPQHF
d_gene: NA; j_gene: TRBJ2-1; abundance: few; v_gene: TRBV28; CDR3nt: TGTGCCAGCAGGCCCGATCGACTAGGGAATGAGCAGTTCTTC; CDR3aa: CASRPDRLGNEQFF
d_gene: TRBD1; j_gene: TRBJ1-4; abundance: NA; v_gene: TRBV5-4; CDR3nt: TGTGCCAGCAGCCTTAGGCGGACAGGGGGAAGTGAAAAACTGTTTTTT; CDR3aa: CASSLRRTGGSEKLFF
d_gene: TRBD2; j_gene: TRBJ2-2; abundance: NA; v_gene: TRBV28; CDR3nt: TGTGCCACCCAACTAGCGGGGGGCCCCTTAGGCGGGGAGCTGTTTTTT; CDR3aa: CATQLAGGPLGGELFF
d_gene: NA; j_gene: TRBJ1-3; abundance: NA; v_gene: TRBV9; CDR3nt: TGTGCCAGCAGCGCTGGACGGGGAGGAAACACCATATATTTT; CDR3aa: CASSAGRGGNTIYF
d_gene: TRBD2; j_gene: TRBJ2-1; abundance: NA; v_gene: TRBV4-2; CDR3nt: TGTGCCAGCAGCCAAGCGGGCGGGGGGGCCCGAAATGAGCAGTTCTTC; CDR3aa: CASSQAGGGARNEQFF
d_gene: TRBD1; j_gene: TRBJ2-5; abundance: once; v_gene: TRBV9; CDR3nt: TGTGCCAGCAGCTTACGACAGGGGCGACTCGAGACCCAGTACTTC; CDR3aa: CASSLRQGRLETQYF
d_gene: NA; j_gene: TRBJ1-4; abundance: NA; v_gene: TRBV4-3; CDR3nt: TGCGCCAGCAGCCAAGATCGGGGAGGAGGGACTAATGAAAAACTGTTTTTT; CDR3aa: CASSQDRGGGTNEKLFF
d_gene: TRBD1; j_gene: TRBJ1-1; abundance: NA; v_gene: TRBV7-2; CDR3nt: TGTGCCAGCAGCTTAATCCCGGGACAGGGTCGGCCTCGTGAAGCTTTCTTT; CDR3aa: CASSLIPGQGRPREAFF
d_gene: TRBD1; j_gene: TRBJ2-3; abundance: NA; v_gene: TRBV4-2; CDR3nt: TGTGCCAGCAGCCTTCCGGGACAGGGGGCGGAAGATACGCAGTATTTT; CDR3aa: CASSLPGQGAEDTQYF
d_gene: NA; j_gene: TRBJ1-6; abundance: NA; v_gene: TRBV4-2; CDR3nt: TGTGCCAGCAGCCAAGCCCGCGCGGGAGATTCACCCCTCCACTTT; CDR3aa: CASSQARAGDSPLHF